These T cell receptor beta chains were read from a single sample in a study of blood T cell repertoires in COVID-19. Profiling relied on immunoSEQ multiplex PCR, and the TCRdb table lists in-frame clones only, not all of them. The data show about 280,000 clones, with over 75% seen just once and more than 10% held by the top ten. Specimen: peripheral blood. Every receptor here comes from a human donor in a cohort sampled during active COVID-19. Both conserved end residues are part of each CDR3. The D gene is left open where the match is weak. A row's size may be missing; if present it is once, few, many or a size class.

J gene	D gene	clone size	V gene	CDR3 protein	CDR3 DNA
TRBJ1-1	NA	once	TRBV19	CASSKSGPVQPEAFF	TGTGCCAGTAGTAAGAGCGGGCCCGTTCAACCTGAAGCTTTCTTT
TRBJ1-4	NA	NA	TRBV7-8	CASSVGTQATNEKLFF	TGTGCCAGCAGCGTAGGGACTCAAGCAACTAATGAAAAACTGTTTTTT
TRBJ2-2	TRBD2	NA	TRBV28	CASSSAPGTSGRTTPHRWTGELFF	TGTGCCAGCAGTTCTGCCCCCGGGACTAGCGGGAGGACCACCCCCCATCGTTGGACCGGGGAGCTGTTTTTT
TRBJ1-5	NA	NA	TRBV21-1	CASSTSTGPRSGWPYSNQPQHF	TGTGCCAGCAGCACGAGCACAGGTCCTAGATCGGGTTGGCCCTATAGCAATCAGCCCCAGCATTTT
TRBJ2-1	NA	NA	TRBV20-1	CSAGLNEQFF	TGCAGTGCGGGACTTAATGAGCAGTTCTTC
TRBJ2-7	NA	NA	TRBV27	CASSSIAGGEQYF	TGTGCCAGCAGTTCGATTGCGGGTGGCGAGCAGTACTTC
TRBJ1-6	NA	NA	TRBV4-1	CASSQVSWGRSPLHF	TGCGCCAGCAGCCAAGTTAGTTGGGGCCGGTCACCCCTCCACTTT
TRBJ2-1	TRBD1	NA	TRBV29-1	CSFSSGQVVNEQFF	TGCAGCTTTAGCTCGGGACAGGTTGTCAATGAGCAGTTCTTC
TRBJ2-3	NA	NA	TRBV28	CASKSVNGLTQYF	TGTGCCAGCAAGTCGGTTAATGGTCTTACGCAGTATTTT
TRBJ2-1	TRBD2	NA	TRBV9	CASSDPQELAGVGNEQFF	TGTGCCAGCAGCGATCCACAGGAATTAGCGGGAGTGGGCAATGAGCAGTTCTTC
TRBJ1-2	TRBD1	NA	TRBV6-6	CATRTGIRDGYTF	TGTGCCACCAGGACAGGGATTAGGGATGGCTACACCTTC
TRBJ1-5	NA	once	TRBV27	CASSFAGNQPQHF	TGTGCCAGCAGTTTTGCGGGCAATCAGCCCCAGCATTTT
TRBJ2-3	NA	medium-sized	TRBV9	CASSFNADSYTDTQYF	TGTGCCAGCAGCTTCAATGCGGACTCCTATACAGATACGCAGTATTTT
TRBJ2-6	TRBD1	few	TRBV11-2	CASSLNRGSSGANVLTF	TGTGCCAGCAGCTTAAACAGGGGGAGCTCTGGGGCCAACGTCCTGACTTTC
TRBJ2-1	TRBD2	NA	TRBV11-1	CASSLILAGSGEQFF	TGTGCCAGCAGCTTAATTCTAGCGGGGTCGGGTGAGCAGTTCTTC
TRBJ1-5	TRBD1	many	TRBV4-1	CASSLSPGGWNQPQHF	TGCGCCAGCAGCCTTTCCCCAGGGGGCTGGAATCAGCCCCAGCATTTT
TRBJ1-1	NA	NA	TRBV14	CASSQWYQVVSEAFF	TGTGCCAGCAGCCAATGGTATCAGGTCGTCTCTGAAGCTTTCTTT
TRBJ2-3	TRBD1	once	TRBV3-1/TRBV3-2	CASSRQGTTDTQYF	TGTGCCAGCAGCCGACAGGGAACCACAGATACGCAGTATTTT
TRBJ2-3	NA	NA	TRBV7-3	CASSLDRPDTQYF	TGTGCCAGCAGCTTAGACAGACCAGATACGCAGTATTTT
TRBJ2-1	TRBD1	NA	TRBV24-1	CATSDAGTATYNEQFF	TGTGCCACCAGTGATGCCGGGACAGCTACCTACAATGAGCAGTTCTTC
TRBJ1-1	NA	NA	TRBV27	CASSYNRDTEAFF	TGTGCCAGCAGTTATAACAGGGACACTGAAGCTTTCTTT
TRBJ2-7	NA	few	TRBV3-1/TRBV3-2	CASSLRGAYEQYF	TGTGCCAGCAGCCTCCGGGGAGCCTACGAGCAGTACTTC
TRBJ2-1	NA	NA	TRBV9	CASSALLASNEQFF	TGTGCCAGCAGCGCCCTCCTGGCTTCCAATGAGCAGTTCTTC
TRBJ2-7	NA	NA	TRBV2	CASSEAYSYEQYF	TGTGCCAGCAGTGAAGCCTACTCCTACGAGCAGTACTTC
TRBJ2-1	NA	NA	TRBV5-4	CASSLGLTRGEQFF	TGTGCCAGCAGCTTGGGACTAACCCGCGGTGAGCAGTTCTTC
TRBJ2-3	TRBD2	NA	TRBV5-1	CASSSGLPTDTQYF	TGCGCCAGCAGCTCGGGACTACCCACAGATACGCAGTATTTT
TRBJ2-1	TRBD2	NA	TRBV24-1	CATSDSTSGRNEQFF	TGTGCCACCAGTGATTCAACTAGCGGGAGGAATGAGCAGTTCTTC
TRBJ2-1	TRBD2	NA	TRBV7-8	CASSWRLAAYNEQFF	TGTGCCAGCAGCTGGCGACTAGCGGCTTACAATGAGCAGTTCTTC
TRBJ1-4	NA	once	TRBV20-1	CSASRQGWENEKLFF	TGCAGTGCTAGTAGGCAGGGTTGGGAAAATGAAAAACTGTTTTTT
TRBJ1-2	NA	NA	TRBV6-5	CASSRRQSPNYGYTF	TGTGCCAGCAGTAGGAGACAGTCCCCTAACTATGGCTACACCTTC
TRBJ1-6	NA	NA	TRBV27	CASSFVGVASPLHF	TGTGCCAGCAGTTTCGTCGGGGTTGCTTCACCCCTCCACTTT
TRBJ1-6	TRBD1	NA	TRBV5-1	CASSFRGLESPLHF	TGCGCCAGCAGCTTCAGGGGGCTAGAGTCACCCCTCCACTTT
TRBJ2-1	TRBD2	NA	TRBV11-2	CASSAGTSVSEQFF	TGTGCCAGCAGCGCCGGGACTAGCGTCTCTGAGCAGTTCTTC
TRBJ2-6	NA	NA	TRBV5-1	CASSPFGANVLTF	TGCGCCAGCAGCCCGTTCGGGGCCAACGTCCTGACTTTC
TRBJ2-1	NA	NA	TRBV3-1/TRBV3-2	CASSQVSSRQHNEQFF	TGTGCCAGCAGCCAAGTATCATCCCGACAGCACAATGAGCAGTTCTTC
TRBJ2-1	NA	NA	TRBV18	CASSPVTGMGNEQFF	TGTGCCAGCTCACCCGTAACAGGGATGGGCAATGAGCAGTTCTTC
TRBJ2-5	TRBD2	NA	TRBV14	CASSPGGAQETQYF	TGTGCCAGCAGCCCCGGGGGGGCCCAAGAGACCCAGTACTTC
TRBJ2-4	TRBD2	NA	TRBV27	CASRISGRGAKNIQYF	TGTGCCAGCAGGATTAGCGGGAGAGGAGCCAAAAACATTCAGTACTTC
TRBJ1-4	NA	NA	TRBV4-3	CASSQGEDRSEKLFF	TGCGCCAGCAGCCAAGGGGAGGATAGGAGCGAAAAACTGTTTTTT
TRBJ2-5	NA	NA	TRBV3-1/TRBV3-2	CASSQMGGGETQYF	TGTGCCAGCAGCCAAATGGGGGGTGGGGAGACCCAGTACTTC
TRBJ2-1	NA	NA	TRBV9	CASSVSPSGGDLNEQFF	TGTGCCAGCAGCGTATCCCCGAGCGGAGGGGACCTAAATGAGCAGTTCTTC
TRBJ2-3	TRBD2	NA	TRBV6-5	CASSYGLGGRADTQYF	TGTGCCAGCAGTTACGGGCTGGGCGGGAGAGCAGATACGCAGTATTTT
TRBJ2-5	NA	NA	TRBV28	CASSLWASEKTQYF	TGTGCCAGCAGTCTGTGGGCTAGCGAAAAGACCCAGTACTTC
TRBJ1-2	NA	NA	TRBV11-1	CASSLHSPLNGYTF	TGTGCCAGCAGCTTACACAGCCCACTCAATGGCTACACCTTC
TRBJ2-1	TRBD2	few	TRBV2	CASSGSLAGGEQFF	TGTGCCAGCAGTGGATCACTAGCGGGAGGTGAGCAGTTCTTC
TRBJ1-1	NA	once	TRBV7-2	CASSSSGRLNTEAFF	TGTGCCAGCAGTTCGAGTGGGAGGTTGAACACTGAAGCTTTCTTT
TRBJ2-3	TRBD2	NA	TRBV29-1	CSVGEPSGSLLDTQYF	TGCAGCGTTGGAGAGCCTAGCGGGAGTTTGTTAGATACGCAGTATTTT
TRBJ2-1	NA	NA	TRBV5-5	CASSYPQGEQFF	TGTGCCAGCAGCTACCCCCAGGGTGAGCAGTTCTTC
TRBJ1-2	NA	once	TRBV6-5	CASRRQHDYGYTF	TGTGCCAGCAGACGACAGCATGACTATGGCTACACCTTC
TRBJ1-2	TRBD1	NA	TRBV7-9	CASSTWDSRLGYTF	TGTGCCAGCAGCACATGGGACAGCCGCCTAGGCTACACCTTC
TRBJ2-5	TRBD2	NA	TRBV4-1	CASSQVLLAGGETQYF	TGCGCCAGCAGCCAAGTACTTCTAGCGGGAGGAGAGACCCAGTACTTC
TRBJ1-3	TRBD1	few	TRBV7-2	CASSLVGTASGNTIYF	TGTGCCAGCAGCTTAGTCGGGACAGCCTCTGGAAACACCATATATTTT
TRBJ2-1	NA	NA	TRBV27	CASRYRYNEQFF	TGTGCCAGCCGCTACCGGTACAATGAGCAGTTCTTC
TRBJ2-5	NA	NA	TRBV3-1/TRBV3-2	CASSQDRVSKETQYF	TGTGCCAGCAGCCAAGATCGGGTTAGTAAAGAGACCCAGTACTTC
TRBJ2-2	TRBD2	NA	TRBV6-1	CASSQAGGYTGELFF	TGTGCCAGCAGTCAAGCGGGAGGGTACACCGGGGAGCTGTTTTTT
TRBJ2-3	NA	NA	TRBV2	CASKLVVTDTQYF	TGTGCCAGCAAACTAGTGGTCACAGATACGCAGTATTTT
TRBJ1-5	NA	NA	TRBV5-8	CASSLARTLGNQPQHF	TGTGCCAGCAGCTTGGCCCGCACCTTAGGCAATCAGCCCCAGCATTTT
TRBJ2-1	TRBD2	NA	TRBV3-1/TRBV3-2	CASRSTTSGHNEQFF	TGTGCCAGCAGATCGACAACTAGCGGCCACAATGAGCAGTTCTTC